The rows below give T cell receptor beta chains drawn from one sample of a study of cytomegalovirus exposure and HLA in healthy donors. Only in-frame clones appear in the TCRdb table, and some are missing; sequencing was by immunoSEQ multiplex PCR. The sample shows roughly 150,000 clones, more than 85% of them seen only once. Sequencing input: PBMCs. These receptors were taken from a man aged 18 to 29 in good health and CMV-seropositive. Both conserved end residues are part of each CDR3. D genes are given only for firm matches. Some rows mark clone size as missing; the rest say once, few, many or name a class of expanded clone.

J gene | CDR3 length | V gene | D gene | clone size | CDR3 protein | CDR3 DNA
TRBJ1-2 | 16 | TRBV19 | - | - | CASSTFGQLANYGYTF | TGTGCCAGTAGTACCTTCGGACAGTTAGCTAACTATGGCTACACCTTC
TRBJ1-4 | 15 | TRBV5-1 | TRBD1 | - | CASSLGQAANEKLFF | TGCGCCAGCAGCTTAGGACAGGCCGCCAATGAAAAACTGTTTTTT
TRBJ1-5 | 15 | TRBV28 | - | - | CASSLQAYSNQPQHF | TGTGCCAGCAGCCTACAGGCATATAGCAATCAGCCCCAGCATTTT
TRBJ2-2 | 16 | TRBV18 | TRBD1 | - | CASRRFATGVTGELFF | TGTGCCAGCCGCAGATTTGCGACAGGGGTTACCGGGGAGCTGTTTTTT
TRBJ2-3 | 16 | TRBV13 | TRBD1 | - | CASRHTGGGPTDTQYF | TGTGCCAGCAGACACACAGGGGGCGGACCCACAGATACGCAGTATTTT
TRBJ1-2 | 13 | TRBV27 | - | - | CASSFDTLYGYTF | TGTGCCAGCAGTTTTGACACCCTATATGGCTACACCTTC
TRBJ1-2 | 11 | TRBV29-1 | - | - | CSVARSLGYTF | TGCAGCGTTGCCCGTTCCCTTGGCTACACCTTC
TRBJ2-7 | 13 | TRBV29-1 | TRBD1 | - | CSVGDRASYEQYF | TGCAGCGTTGGGGACAGGGCTTCCTACGAGCAGTACTTC
TRBJ1-4 | 14 | TRBV19 | TRBD1 | - | CASSRGQGFEKLFF | TGTGCCAGTAGTAGGGGACAGGGGTTTGAAAAACTGTTTTTT
TRBJ2-1 | 14 | TRBV5-4 | TRBD2 | - | CATMTAGGYNEQFF | TGTGCCACAATGACTGCGGGAGGGTACAATGAGCAGTTCTTC
TRBJ1-6 | 17 | TRBV2 | TRBD1 | - | CASRGGQPSSYNSPLHF | TGTGCCAGCAGGGGGGGACAGCCTAGCTCCTATAATTCACCCCTCCACTTT
TRBJ2-7 | 14 | TRBV5-6 | - | - | CASSLWPPIYEQYF | TGTGCCAGCAGCTTGTGGCCACCCATCTACGAGCAGTACTTC
TRBJ2-1 | 16 | TRBV5-1 | TRBD2 | - | CASSRGGGNSYNEQFF | TGCGCCAGCAGTCGGGGGGGCGGAAACTCCTACAATGAGCAGTTCTTC
TRBJ1-1 | 14 | TRBV6-1 | TRBD1 | once | CATTIRGVDTEAFF | TGTGCCACTACGATCAGGGGGGTGGACACTGAAGCTTTCTTT
TRBJ2-7 | 19 | TRBV5-3 | - | - | CARSFGTAGCGVSPPEQYF | TGTGCCAGAAGCTTCGGGACGGCGGGGTGTGGGGTCTCCCCCCCCGAGCAGTACTTC
TRBJ2-6 | 15 | TRBV6-5 | - | once | CASSRTGYGANVLTF | TGTGCCAGCAGCCGAACAGGGTACGGGGCCAACGTCCTGACTTTC
TRBJ2-1 | 16 | TRBV27 | TRBD1 | - | CASSLPPGTANNEQFF | TGTGCCAGCAGTTTACCCCCCGGGACAGCTAACAATGAGCAGTTCTTC
TRBJ2-7 | 14 | TRBV9 | - | - | CASSVGGVGAEQYF | TGTGCCAGCAGCGTAGGGGGTGTGGGGGCCGAGCAGTACTTC
TRBJ2-1 | 14 | TRBV4-1 | TRBD2 | few | CASRGLAPAGEQFF | TGCGCCAGCAGGGGACTAGCGCCCGCGGGTGAGCAGTTCTTC
TRBJ2-3 | 15 | TRBV5-1 | TRBD2 | - | CASSLWGLATDTQYF | TGCGCCAGCAGCTTGTGGGGACTAGCGACGGATACGCAGTATTTT
TRBJ2-3 | 19 | TRBV5-1 | TRBD2 | - | CASSLVSSGSGTALDTQYF | TGCGCCAGCAGCTTGGTGTCTAGCGGGAGTGGGACGGCTTTGGATACGCAGTATTTT
TRBJ1-4 | 15 | TRBV2 | TRBD1 | - | CASSGGQGSGEKLFF | TGTGCCAGCAGTGGGGGACAGGGGTCAGGTGAAAAACTGTTTTTT
TRBJ1-2 | 14 | TRBV18 | TRBD1 | - | CASSPPGTVYGYTF | TGTGCCAGCTCACCACCCGGGACAGTCTATGGCTACACCTTC
TRBJ1-1 | 13 | TRBV6-1 | - | few | CASSEQANTEAFF | TGTGCCAGCAGTGAACAGGCGAACACTGAAGCTTTCTTT
TRBJ2-3 | 15 | TRBV6-1 | TRBD1 | - | CASSEWDRGTDTQYF | TGTGCCAGCAGTGAATGGGACAGGGGCACAGATACGCAGTATTTT
TRBJ2-1 | 15 | TRBV19 | TRBD2 | few | CATRRGGSSYNEQFF | TGTGCCACCCGCCGGGGCGGGAGCTCCTACAATGAGCAGTTCTTC
TRBJ1-2 | 14 | TRBV9 | - | - | CASSPQGSIYGYTF | TGTGCCAGCAGCCCCCAGGGGTCGATCTATGGCTACACCTTC
TRBJ1-6 | 12 | TRBV28 | - | - | CASSPPRGPLHF | TGTGCCAGCAGCCCTCCCAGAGGGCCCCTCCACTTT
TRBJ2-7 | 14 | TRBV29-1 | TRBD2 | - | CSVSGTVSSYEQYF | TGCAGCGTGAGCGGGACGGTCAGCTCCTACGAGCAGTACTTC
TRBJ2-1 | 20 | TRBV5-1 | TRBD2 | - | CASSPKGGLAGEGIHNEQFF | TGCGCCAGCAGCCCCAAGGGGGGACTAGCGGGAGAGGGGATACACAATGAGCAGTTCTTC
TRBJ1-2 | 12 | TRBV2 | - | - | CASSDPGDGYTF | TGTGCCAGCAGTGACCCAGGGGATGGCTACACCTTC
TRBJ1-5 | 14 | TRBV6-1 | TRBD1 | - | CASRAGGLNQPQHF | TGTGCCAGCAGGGCAGGGGGATTAAATCAGCCCCAGCATTTT
TRBJ1-1 | 13 | TRBV13 | - | - | CASSNVRDTEAFF | TGTGCCAGCAGTAACGTCAGGGACACTGAAGCTTTCTTT